Listed below are T cell receptor beta chains from one sample, sequenced in a study of T-cell memory formation after mild COVID-19. TCRdb reprocessed the 5' RACE reads via MiXCR and lists one record per CDR3 protein. The sample holds 350,000 to 500,000 distinct CDR3 sequences, approximately 20% seen once. Sample: PBMCs or a T cell subset sorted from them (not recorded which). The receptors derive from an adult woman who had mild COVID-19 (a few samples of this study predate the infection). Cell type and time point are not known. Both conserved end residues are part of each CDR3. The D gene is left open where the match is weak. Expanded clones are given a class, and other clones once, few, many or no size at all.

CDR3 DNA	CDR3 protein	D gene	clone size	J gene	V gene	CDR3 length
TGCGCCAGCAGCCAAGGACAGCTCTACACAGATACGCAGTATTTT	CASSQGQLYTDTQYF	-	-	TRBJ2-3	TRBV4-1	15
TGTGCCAGCAGTTTCCCATGGTCAAACGGCGGGCCCCAGCATTTT	CASSFPWSNGGPQHF	-	-	TRBJ1-5	TRBV12-3/TRBV12-4	15
TGCAGCGGGGCCGGGACAGGGGTGGACAAAAACATTCAGTACTTC	CSGAGTGVDKNIQYF	TRBD1	-	TRBJ2-4	TRBV29-1	15
TGTGCCAGCAGTTTCGTCGGGACTAGAACAGATACGCAGTATTTT	CASSFVGTRTDTQYF	TRBD2	many	TRBJ2-3	TRBV12-3/TRBV12-4	15
TGTGCCATCAGTGCCCTGAGAGGGGGGAACACAGATACGCAGTATTTT	CAISALRGGNTDTQYF	-	-	TRBJ2-3	TRBV10-3	16
TGTGCCAGCAGCTCCCACCCTTCAGATACGCAGTATTTT	CASSSHPSDTQYF	-	few	TRBJ2-3	TRBV7-3	13
TGTGCCTGGAGTCCCGGGACAGGGTATGGCTACACCTTC	CAWSPGTGYGYTF	TRBD1	few	TRBJ1-2	TRBV30	13
TGTGCCAGCAGCCCGCCGACAGGGAAGCATGAAGCTTTCTTT	CASSPPTGKHEAFF	TRBD1	-	TRBJ1-1	TRBV7-8	14
TGCAGTGCTAGCCCGGGGGCCTCGAACACTGAAGCTTTCTTT	CSASPGASNTEAFF	-	-	TRBJ1-1	TRBV20-1	14
TGTGCCAGCAGCTTAGGATTCCCCCCCTACGAGCAGTACTTC	CASSLGFPPYEQYF	-	few	TRBJ2-7	TRBV7-9	14
TGTGCCAGCAGCTTAGGGGGGGGACTAGCGGGATACAATGAGCAGTTCTTC	CASSLGGGLAGYNEQFF	TRBD2	-	TRBJ2-1	TRBV7-6	17